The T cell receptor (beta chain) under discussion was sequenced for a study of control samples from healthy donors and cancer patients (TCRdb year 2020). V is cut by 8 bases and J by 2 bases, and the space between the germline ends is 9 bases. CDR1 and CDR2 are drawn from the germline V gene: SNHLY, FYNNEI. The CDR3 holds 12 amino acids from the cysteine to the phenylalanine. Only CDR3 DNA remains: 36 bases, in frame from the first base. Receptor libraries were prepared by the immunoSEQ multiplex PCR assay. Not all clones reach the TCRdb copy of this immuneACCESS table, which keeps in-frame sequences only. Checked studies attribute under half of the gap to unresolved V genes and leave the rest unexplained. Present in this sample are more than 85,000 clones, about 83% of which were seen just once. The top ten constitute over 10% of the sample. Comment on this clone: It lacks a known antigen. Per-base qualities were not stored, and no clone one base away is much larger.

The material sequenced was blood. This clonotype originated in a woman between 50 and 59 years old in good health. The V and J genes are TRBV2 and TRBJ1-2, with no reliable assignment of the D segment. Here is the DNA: TGTGCCAGCGAGCCACTCAACTATGGCTACACCTTC. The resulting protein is CASEPLNYGYTF.